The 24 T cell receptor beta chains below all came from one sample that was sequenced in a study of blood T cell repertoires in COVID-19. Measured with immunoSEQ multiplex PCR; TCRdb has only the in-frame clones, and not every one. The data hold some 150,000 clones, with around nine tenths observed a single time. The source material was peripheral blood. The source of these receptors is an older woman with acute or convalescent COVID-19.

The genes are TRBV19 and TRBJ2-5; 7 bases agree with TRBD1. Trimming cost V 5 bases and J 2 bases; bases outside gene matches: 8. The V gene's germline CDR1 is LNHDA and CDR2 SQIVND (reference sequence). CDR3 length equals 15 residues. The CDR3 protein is CASSVRGLGQETQYF. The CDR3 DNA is TGTGCCAGTAGTGTCAGGGGGTTAGGTCAAGAGACCCAGTACTTC.

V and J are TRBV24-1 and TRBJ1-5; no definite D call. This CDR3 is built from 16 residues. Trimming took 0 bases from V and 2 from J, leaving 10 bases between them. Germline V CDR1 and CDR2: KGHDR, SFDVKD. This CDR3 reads CATSDLYEVCNQPQHF. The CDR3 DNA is TGTGCCACCAGTGATTTGTATGAGGTATGCAATCAGCCCCAGCATTTT.

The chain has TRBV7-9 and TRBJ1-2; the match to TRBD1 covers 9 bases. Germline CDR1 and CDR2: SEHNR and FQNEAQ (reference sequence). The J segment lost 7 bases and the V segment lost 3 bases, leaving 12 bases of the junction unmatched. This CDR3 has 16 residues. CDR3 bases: TGTGCCAGCAGCTTTGGTTGGGACAGGGATTTTGGTGGCTACACCTTC. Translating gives CASSFGWDRDFGGYTF.

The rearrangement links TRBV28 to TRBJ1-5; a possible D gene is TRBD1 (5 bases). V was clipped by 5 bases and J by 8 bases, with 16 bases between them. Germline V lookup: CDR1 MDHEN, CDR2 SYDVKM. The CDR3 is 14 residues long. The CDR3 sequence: CASSPPRGREPQHF. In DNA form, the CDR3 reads TGTGCCAGCAGTCCCCCCCGGGGGAGAGAGCCCCAGCATTTT.

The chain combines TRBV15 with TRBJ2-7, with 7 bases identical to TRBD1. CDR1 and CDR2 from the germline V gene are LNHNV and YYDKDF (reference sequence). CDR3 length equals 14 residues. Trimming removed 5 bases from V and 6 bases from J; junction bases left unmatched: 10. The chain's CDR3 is CATSPRQGLGEQYV. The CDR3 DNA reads TGTGCCACCAGCCCTCGACAGGGTCTTGGCGAGCAGTACGTC.

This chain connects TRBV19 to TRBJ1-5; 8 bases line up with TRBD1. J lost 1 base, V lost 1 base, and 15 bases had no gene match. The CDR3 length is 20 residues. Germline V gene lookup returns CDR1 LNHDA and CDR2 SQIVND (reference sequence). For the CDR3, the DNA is TGTGCCAGTAGTATAGCCGGGGGAGGGACAGGACTAGCGAGCAATCAGCCCCAGCATTTT. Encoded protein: CASSIAGGGTGLASNQPQHF. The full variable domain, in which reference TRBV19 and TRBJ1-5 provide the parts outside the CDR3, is DGGITQSPKYLFRKEGQNVTLSCEQNLNHDAMYWYRQDPGQGLRLIYYSQIVNDFQKGDIAEGYSVSREKKESFPLTVTSAQKNPTAFYLCASSIAGGGTGLASNQPQHFGDGTRLSIL.

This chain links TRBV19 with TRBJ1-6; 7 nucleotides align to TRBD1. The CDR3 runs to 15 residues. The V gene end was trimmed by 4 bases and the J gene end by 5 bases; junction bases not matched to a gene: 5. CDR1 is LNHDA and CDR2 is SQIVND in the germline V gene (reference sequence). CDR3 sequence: CASSTFGTDNSPLHF. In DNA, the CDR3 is TGTGCCAGTAGTACCTTCGGGACAGATAATTCACCCCTCCACTTT.

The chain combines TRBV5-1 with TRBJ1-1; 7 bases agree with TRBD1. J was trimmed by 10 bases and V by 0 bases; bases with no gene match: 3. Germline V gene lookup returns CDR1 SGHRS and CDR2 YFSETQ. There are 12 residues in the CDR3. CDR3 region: CASSLETGRAFF. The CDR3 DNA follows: TGCGCCAGCAGCTTGGAGACAGGGCGAGCTTTCTTT. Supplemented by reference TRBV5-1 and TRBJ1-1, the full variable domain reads KAGVTQTPRYLIKTRGQQVTLSCSPISGHRSVSWYQQTPGQGLQFLFEYFSETQRNKGNFPGRFSGRQFSNSRSEMNVSTLELGDSALYLCASSLETGRAFFGQGTRLTVV.

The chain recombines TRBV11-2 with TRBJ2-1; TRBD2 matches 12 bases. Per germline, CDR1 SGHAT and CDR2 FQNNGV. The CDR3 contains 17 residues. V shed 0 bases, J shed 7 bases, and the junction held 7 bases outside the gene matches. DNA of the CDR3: TGTGCCAGCAGCTTAGATCGGCTAGCGGGGGGGCCAAATGAGCAGTTCTTC. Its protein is CASSLDRLAGGPNEQFF.

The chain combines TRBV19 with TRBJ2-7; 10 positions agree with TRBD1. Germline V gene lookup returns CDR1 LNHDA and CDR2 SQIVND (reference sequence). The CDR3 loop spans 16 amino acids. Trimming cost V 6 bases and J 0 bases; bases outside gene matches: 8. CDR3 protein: CASSDNRDRGSYEQYF. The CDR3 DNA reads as TGTGCCAGTAGCGACAACCGGGACAGGGGCTCCTACGAGCAGTACTTC.

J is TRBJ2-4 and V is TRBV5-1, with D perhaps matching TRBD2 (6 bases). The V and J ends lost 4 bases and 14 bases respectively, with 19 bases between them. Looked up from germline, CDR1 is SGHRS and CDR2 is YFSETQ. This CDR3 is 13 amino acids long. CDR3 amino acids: CASSLVPGGEKYF. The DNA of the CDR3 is TGCGCCAGCAGCCTCGTACCGGGCGGGGAGAAGTACTTC.

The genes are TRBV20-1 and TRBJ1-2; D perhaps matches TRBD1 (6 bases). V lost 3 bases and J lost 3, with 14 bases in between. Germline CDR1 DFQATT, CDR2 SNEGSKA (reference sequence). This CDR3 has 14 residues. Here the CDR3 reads CSASPPDRYYGYTF. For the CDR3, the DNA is TGCAGTGCTAGTCCACCGGACAGATACTATGGCTACACCTTC.

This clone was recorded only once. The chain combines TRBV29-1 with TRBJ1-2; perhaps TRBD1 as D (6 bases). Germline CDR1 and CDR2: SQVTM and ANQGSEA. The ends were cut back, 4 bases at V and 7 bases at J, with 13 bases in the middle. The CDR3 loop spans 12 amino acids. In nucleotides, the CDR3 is TGCAGCGTTGTGTCACAGGGTGCTGGCTACACCTTC. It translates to CSVVSQGAGYTF.

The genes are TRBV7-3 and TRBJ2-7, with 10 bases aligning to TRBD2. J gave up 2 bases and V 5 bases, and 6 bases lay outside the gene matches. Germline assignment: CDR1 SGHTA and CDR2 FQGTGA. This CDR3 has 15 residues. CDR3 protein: CASSLSGGSPYEQYF. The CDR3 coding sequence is TGTGCCAGCAGCCTTAGCGGGGGGTCCCCCTACGAGCAGTACTTC.

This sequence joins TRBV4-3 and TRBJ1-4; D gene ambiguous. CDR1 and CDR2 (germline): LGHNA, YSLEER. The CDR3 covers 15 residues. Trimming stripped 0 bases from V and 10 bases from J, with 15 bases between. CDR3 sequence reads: CASSQDYGLYGKLFF. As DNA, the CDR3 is TGCGCCAGCAGCCAAGATTATGGACTCTACGGAAAACTGTTTTTT.

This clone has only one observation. CDR3 bases: TGTGCCAGCTCACCATCGGAGGCCCCTTCGCCCCTCCACTTT. Amino acid sequence: CASSPSEAPSPLHF. The genes are TRBV18 and TRBJ1-6; D is unclear. Trimming cost V 2 bases and J 13 bases, with 15 bases left between them. The CDR3 spans 14 residues. Germline loops: CDR1 KGHSH, CDR2 LQKENI.

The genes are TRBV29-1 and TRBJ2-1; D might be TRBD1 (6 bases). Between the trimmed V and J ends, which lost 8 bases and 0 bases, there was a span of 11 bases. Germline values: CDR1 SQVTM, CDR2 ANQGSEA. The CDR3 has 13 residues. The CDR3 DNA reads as TGCAGCCTGGGGGCACCCTCCTACAATGAGCAGTTCTTC. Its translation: CSLGAPSYNEQFF.

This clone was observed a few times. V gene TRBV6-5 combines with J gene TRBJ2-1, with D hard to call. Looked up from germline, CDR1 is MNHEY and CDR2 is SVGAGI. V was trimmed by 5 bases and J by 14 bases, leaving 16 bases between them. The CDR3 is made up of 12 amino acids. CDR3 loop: CASSTRPREEFF. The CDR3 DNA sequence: TGTGCCAGCAGTACGAGGCCACGAGAGGAGTTCTTC.

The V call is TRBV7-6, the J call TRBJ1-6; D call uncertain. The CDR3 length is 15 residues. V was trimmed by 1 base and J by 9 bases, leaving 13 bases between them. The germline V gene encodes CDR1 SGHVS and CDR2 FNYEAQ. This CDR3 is CASSLVSGAFSPLHF. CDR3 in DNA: TGTGCCAGCAGCTTAGTCAGCGGAGCCTTTTCACCCCTCCACTTT.

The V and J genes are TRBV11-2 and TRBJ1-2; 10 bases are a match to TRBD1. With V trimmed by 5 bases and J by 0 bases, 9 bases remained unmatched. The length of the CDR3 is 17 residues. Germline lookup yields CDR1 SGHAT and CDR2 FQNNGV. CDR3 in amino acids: CASSPRDRGHANYGYTF. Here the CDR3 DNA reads TGTGCCAGCAGCCCGAGGGACAGGGGACACGCTAACTATGGCTACACCTTC.

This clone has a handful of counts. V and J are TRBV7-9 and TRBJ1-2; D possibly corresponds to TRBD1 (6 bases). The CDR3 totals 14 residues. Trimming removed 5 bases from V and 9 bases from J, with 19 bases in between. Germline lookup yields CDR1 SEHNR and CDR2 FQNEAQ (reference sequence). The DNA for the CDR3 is TGTGCCAGCAGCACCTCACAGGGTCAGAAAAGCTACACCTTC. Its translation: CASSTSQGQKSYTF.

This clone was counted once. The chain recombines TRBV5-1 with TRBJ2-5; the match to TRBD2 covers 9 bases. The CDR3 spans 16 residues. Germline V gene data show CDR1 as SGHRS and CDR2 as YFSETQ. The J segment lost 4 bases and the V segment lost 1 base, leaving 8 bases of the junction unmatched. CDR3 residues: CASSLRLAGGGETQYF. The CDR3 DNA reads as TGCGCCAGCAGCTTGAGGCTGGCGGGGGGGGGAGAGACCCAGTACTTC.

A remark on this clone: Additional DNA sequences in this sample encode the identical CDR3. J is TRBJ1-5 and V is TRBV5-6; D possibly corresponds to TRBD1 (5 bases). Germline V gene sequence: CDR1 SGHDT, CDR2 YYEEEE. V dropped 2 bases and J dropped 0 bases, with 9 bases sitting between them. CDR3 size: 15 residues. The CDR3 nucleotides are TGTGCCAGCAGCTTACGGGGGTATAGCAATCAGCCCCAGCATTTT. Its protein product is CASSLRGYSNQPQHF.

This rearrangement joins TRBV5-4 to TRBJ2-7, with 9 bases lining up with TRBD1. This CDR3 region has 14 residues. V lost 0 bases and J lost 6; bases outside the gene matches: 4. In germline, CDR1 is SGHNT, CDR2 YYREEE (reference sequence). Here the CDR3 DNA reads TGTGCCAGCAGCTTGGAAAGGACAGGGGTCGAGCAGTACGTC. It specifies CASSLERTGVEQYV.